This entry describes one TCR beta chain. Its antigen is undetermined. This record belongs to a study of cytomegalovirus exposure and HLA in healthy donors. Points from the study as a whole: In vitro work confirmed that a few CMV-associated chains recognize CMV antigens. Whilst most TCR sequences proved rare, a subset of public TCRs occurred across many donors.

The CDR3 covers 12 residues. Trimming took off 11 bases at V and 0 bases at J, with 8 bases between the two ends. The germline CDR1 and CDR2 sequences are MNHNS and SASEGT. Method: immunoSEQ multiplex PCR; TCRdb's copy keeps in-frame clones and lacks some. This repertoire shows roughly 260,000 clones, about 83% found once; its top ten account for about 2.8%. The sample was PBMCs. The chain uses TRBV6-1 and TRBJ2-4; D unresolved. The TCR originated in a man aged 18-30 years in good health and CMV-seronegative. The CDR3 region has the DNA TGTGCCTGCGACTTAGCCAAAAACATTCAGTACTTC. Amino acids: CACDLAKNIQYF.